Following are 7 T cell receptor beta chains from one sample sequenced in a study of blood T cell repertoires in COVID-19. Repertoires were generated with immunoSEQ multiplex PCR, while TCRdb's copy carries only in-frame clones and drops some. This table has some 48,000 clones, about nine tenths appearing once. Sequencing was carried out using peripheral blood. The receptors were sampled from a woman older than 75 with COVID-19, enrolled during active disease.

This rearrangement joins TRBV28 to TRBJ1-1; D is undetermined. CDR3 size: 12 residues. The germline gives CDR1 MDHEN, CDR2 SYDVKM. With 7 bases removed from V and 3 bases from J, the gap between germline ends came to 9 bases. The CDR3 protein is CASIKSDTEAFF. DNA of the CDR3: TGTGCCAGCATTAAATCGGACACTGAAGCTTTCTTT.

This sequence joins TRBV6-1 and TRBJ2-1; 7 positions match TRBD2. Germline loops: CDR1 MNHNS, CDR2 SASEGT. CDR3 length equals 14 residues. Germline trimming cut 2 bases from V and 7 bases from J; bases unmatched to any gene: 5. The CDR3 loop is CASSEQGGWNEQFF. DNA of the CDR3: TGTGCCAGCAGTGAACAGGGAGGGTGGAATGAGCAGTTCTTC.

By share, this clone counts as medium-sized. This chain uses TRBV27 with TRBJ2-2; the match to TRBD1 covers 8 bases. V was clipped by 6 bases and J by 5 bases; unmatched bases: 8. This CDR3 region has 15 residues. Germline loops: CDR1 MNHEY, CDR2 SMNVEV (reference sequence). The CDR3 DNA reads TGTGCCAGCAGCCAGGACAGGGTGCATACCGGGGAGCTGTTTTTT. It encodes CASSQDRVHTGELFF.

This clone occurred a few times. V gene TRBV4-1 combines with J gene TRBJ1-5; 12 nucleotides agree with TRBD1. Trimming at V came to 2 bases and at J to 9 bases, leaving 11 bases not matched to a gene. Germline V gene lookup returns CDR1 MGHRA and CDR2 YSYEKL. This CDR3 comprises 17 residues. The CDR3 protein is CASSQRTGTGGAWPQHF. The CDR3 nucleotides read TGCGCCAGCAGCCAAAGGACCGGGACAGGGGGCGCATGGCCCCAGCATTTT.

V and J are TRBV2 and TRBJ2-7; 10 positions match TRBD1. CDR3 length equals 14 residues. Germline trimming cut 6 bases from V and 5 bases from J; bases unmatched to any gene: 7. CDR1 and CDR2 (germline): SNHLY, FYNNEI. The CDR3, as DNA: TGTGCCAGCAGCCGGGACAGGGGATTCAACGAGCAGTACTTC. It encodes CASSRDRGFNEQYF.

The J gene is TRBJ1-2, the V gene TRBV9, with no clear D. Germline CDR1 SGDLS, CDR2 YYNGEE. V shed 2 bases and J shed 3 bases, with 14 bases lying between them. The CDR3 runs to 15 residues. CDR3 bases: TGTGCCAGCAGCGTTTTTTTAAGCGCTGACTATGGCTACACCTTC. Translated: CASSVFLSADYGYTF.

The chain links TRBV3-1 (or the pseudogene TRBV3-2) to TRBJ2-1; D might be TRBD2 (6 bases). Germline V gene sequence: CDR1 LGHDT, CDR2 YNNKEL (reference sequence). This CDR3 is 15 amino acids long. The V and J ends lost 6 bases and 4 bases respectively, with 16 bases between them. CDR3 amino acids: CASRNAWDFYNEQFF. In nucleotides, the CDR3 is TGTGCCAGCAGAAATGCCTGGGACTTTTACAATGAGCAGTTCTTC.